These 19 T cell receptor beta chains share one sample of origin, sequenced in a study of molecular identifiers for immune sequencing clone quantification. TCRdb fed the PCR reads into MiXCR, producing one record per CDR3 protein. The repertoire holds just under 650,000 distinct CDR3 sequences, 20% seen once, with roughly 0.83% in the top ten. Sequencing used naive CD8+ T cells from blood, with Jurkat cell RNA spiked in. Subset specified: FACS-sorted CD8+CD4-CCR7+CD45RA+ naive T cells. The receptors originated from a human donor in good health. Some libraries in this study had Jurkat cell RNA spiked in.

As to this clonotype: Possible read error: a much larger clone is one base away. The V call is TRBV7-9, the J call TRBJ1-5; 7 bases fit TRBD1. Germline lookup yields CDR1 SEHNR and CDR2 FQNEAQ (reference sequence). The CDR3 totals 16 residues. DNA for the CDR3: TGTGCCAGCAGCTTAGCTGGACAGGCTGAAAATCGGCCCCAGCATTTT. Translated, it gives CASSLAGQAENRPQHF.

The table lists this clonotype with a few counts. One junction end does not reproduce the germline sequence, and a read error may be involved. The V and J genes are TRBV4-3 and TRBJ2-7, with unresolved D. CDR3 size: 14 residues. The germline CDR1 and CDR2 sequences are LGHNA and YSLEER. The CDR3 region is CAGSQDLGWYEQYF. The DNA of the CDR3 is TGCGCCGGCAGCCAAGATTTGGGGTGGTACGAGCAGTACTTC.

This sequence joins TRBV29-1 and TRBJ2-7, with TRBD2 identical over 10 bases. CDR3 length equals 19 residues. The V gene's germline CDR1 is SQVTM and CDR2 ANQGSEA. V shed 7 bases and J 2 bases; nucleotides not matched to a gene: 23. CDR3: CSGQRDRQPGLAIPYEQYF. CDR3 in DNA: TGCAGCGGCCAAAGGGACAGACAGCCGGGACTAGCGATTCCCTACGAGCAGTACTTC.

This clonotype was seen a handful of times. The V gene is TRBV6-5, the J gene TRBJ2-1, with 10 bases fitting TRBD2. This CDR3 has 14 amino acids. V was clipped by 8 bases and J by 9 bases; unmatched bases: 10. The germline CDR1 and CDR2 sequences are MNHEY and SVGAGI. The chain's CDR3 is CASQAGGPFGEQFF. The CDR3 region has the DNA TGTGCCAGCCAAGCGGGGGGGCCGTTCGGTGAGCAGTTCTTC.

At least ten counts were recorded for this clonotype. The CDR3 is CASSLARTDQETQYF. CDR3 coding DNA: TGTGCCAGCAGCTTAGCCCGGACAGACCAAGAGACCCAGTACTTC. V gene TRBV7-6 combines with J gene TRBJ2-5; D might be TRBD1 (6 bases). The CDR3 is made up of 15 amino acids. The V gene lost 0 bases and the J gene lost 0 bases, with 8 bases spanning the gap. Germline assignment: CDR1 SGHVS and CDR2 FNYEAQ.

This sequence joins TRBV20-1 and TRBJ2-7; no definite D call. Trimming removed 0 bases from V and 0 bases from J, with 12 bases in between. This CDR3 has 15 amino acids. CDR1 DFQATT and CDR2 SNEGSKA come from the germline V gene (reference sequence). The CDR3 DNA reads TGCAGTGCTAGAGATTTTGAGAGAAGCTCCTACGAGCAGTACTTC. It yields the protein CSARDFERSSYEQYF.

The V and J genes are TRBV6-2 or TRBV6-3 and TRBJ2-1, with TRBD1 identical over 8 bases. The trim removed 4 bases at V and 8 bases at J, leaving 10 bases unmatched. CDR3 length: 15 amino acids. The germline V gene encodes CDR1 MNHEY and CDR2 SVGEGT. CDR3 DNA sequence: TGTGCCAGCAGTTTCATGACAGGGGCGGCGGATGAGCAGTTCTTC. Translating gives CASSFMTGAADEQFF.

This clonotype was recorded at least ten times. J is TRBJ2-3 and V is TRBV18, with D perhaps matching TRBD1 (6 bases). This CDR3 region has 15 residues. The V end was cut by 0 bases, the J end by 0 bases, with 7 bases between. Germline-derived CDR1 and CDR2 are KGHSH and LQKENI. CDR3 coding DNA: TGTGCCAGCTCACCACCGGACAGCAGCACAGATACGCAGTATTTT. Amino acid sequence: CASSPPDSSTDTQYF.

The DNA of the CDR3 is TGTGCCAGCAGCGACGGGGACAGGGTCTACGAGCAGTACTTC. It specifies CASSDGDRVYEQYF. This chain joins TRBV9 and TRBJ2-7; TRBD1 matches 9 bases. The CDR3 is 14 amino acids. CDR1 SGDLS and CDR2 YYNGEE come from the germline V gene. V shed 3 bases and J 3 bases; nucleotides not matched to a gene: 4.

As regards this clonotype: The CDR3 end shows no conserved phenylalanine or tryptophan, and so a read error is likely. The chain has TRBV5-1 and TRBJ1-1; unclear D gene. This CDR3 is built from 14 residues. V lost 0 bases, J lost 0 bases, and 6 bases lay in between. Germline V gives CDR1 SGHRS, CDR2 YFSETQ. The CDR3 sequence: CASSLAAMNTEAFL. CDR3 nucleotides: TGCGCCAGCAGCTTGGCGGCGATGAACACTGAAGCTTTCTTG.

This clonotype was detected many times. The rearrangement links TRBV20-1 to TRBJ1-1; no definite D call. The CDR3 covers 11 residues. The V end was cut by 6 bases, the J end by 6 bases, with 11 bases between. CDR1 and CDR2 (germline): DFQATT, SNEGSKA (reference sequence). The CDR3 sequence is CSAAESPEAFF. CDR3 coding DNA: TGCAGTGCCGCAGAAAGCCCTGAAGCTTTCTTT.

The chain is built from TRBV4-3 and TRBJ2-1, with 9 bases matching TRBD2. Trimming took 3 bases from V and 2 from J; bases not matched to a gene: 5. The length of the CDR3 is 16 residues. Looked up from germline, CDR1 is LGHNA and CDR2 is YSLEER. DNA for the CDR3: TGCGCCAGCAGCCACCAATTAGCGGGGGCCTACAATGAGCAGTTCTTC. Translation: CASSHQLAGAYNEQFF.

This chain joins TRBV27 and TRBJ1-5, with D unresolved. In germline, CDR1 is MNHEY, CDR2 SMNVEV (reference sequence). Trimming removed 6 bases at V and 2 bases at J, with 14 bases between. There are 15 residues in the CDR3. The CDR3 sequence is CASRHLDQGNQPQHF. CDR3 in DNA: TGTGCCAGCAGGCACCTCGACCAGGGCAATCAGCCCCAGCATTTT.

V gene TRBV11-1 combines with J gene TRBJ2-4; 9 nucleotides agree with TRBD2. The length of the CDR3 is 16 residues. Germline trimming cut 3 bases from V and 3 bases from J; bases unmatched to any gene: 6. CDR1 and CDR2 from the germline V gene are SGHAT and FQDESV (reference sequence). CDR3 sequence reads: CASSFWREGVKNIQYF. CDR3 sequence (DNA): TGTGCCAGCAGCTTTTGGCGGGAGGGTGTCAAAAACATTCAGTACTTC.

This chain links TRBV4-1 with TRBJ2-5; weak D call: TRBD2 (6 bases). The CDR3 runs to 17 residues. V lost 0 bases and J lost 0, with 14 bases in between. Germline V lookup: CDR1 MGHRA, CDR2 YSYEKL. CDR3 protein: CASSQDTLAPYQETQYF. The CDR3, as DNA: TGCGCCAGCAGCCAAGATACCCTAGCGCCGTACCAAGAGACCCAGTACTTC.

To note about this clonotype: An end of the junction does not agree with germline; a read error may underlie this. CDR3 nucleotides: TGTACCAGCAGCGTCAGTTACAATGAGCAGTTCTTC. Translating gives CTSSVSYNEQFF. V usage is TRBV11-3 and J usage is TRBJ2-1, with D hard to call. The V gene's germline CDR1 is SGHNT and CDR2 YENEEA. The CDR3 length is 12 residues.

On this clonotype: This is likely a read error, given that the CDR3 carries no conserved phenylalanine or tryptophan at its end. The chain joins TRBV27 to TRBJ1-1, with D perhaps matching TRBD1 (5 bases). This CDR3 comprises 16 residues. V lost 6 bases and J lost 1, with 18 bases in between. Germline CDR1 is MNHEY and CDR2 is SMNVEV (reference sequence). The CDR3 sequence is CASRKAVQDTNTEAFL. The CDR3, as DNA: TGTGCCAGCAGAAAGGCCGTCCAGGACACGAACACTGAAGCTTTCCTT.

This clonotype has ten or more counts. V gene TRBV28 combines with J gene TRBJ1-3; weak D call: TRBD1 (5 bases). CDR1 and CDR2 (germline): MDHEN, SYDVKM. This CDR3 is built from 14 residues. V was shortened by 5 bases and J by 9 bases, with 17 bases between the two germline ends. The CDR3, as DNA: TGTGCCAGCAGTCGACTGAGATCGGGGGGCACCATATATTTT. Its protein product is CASSRLRSGGTIYF.

This clonotype was counted at least ten times. J is TRBJ2-7 and V is TRBV28; either TRBD1 or TRBD2 may fit D (5 bases each). Per the germline V gene, CDR1 is MDHEN and CDR2 is SYDVKM. This CDR3 is 14 amino acids long. Trimming cost V 3 bases and J 6 bases, with 15 bases left between them. In DNA form, the CDR3 reads TGTGCCAGCAGTTTGGGGTTGGGGGTTCGCGAGCAGTACTTC. This translates into CASSLGLGVREQYF.